These 16 T cell receptor beta chains were sequenced from one sample in a study of response to subunit inactivated influenza vaccine. Each CDR3 protein gets one entry after TCRdb re-called the RT-PCR reads with MiXCR. The table has 250,000 to 350,000 distinct CDR3 sequences, 22% seen once. The material was PBMCs from blood, obtained about 19 months after vaccination. All receptors derive from a man between 45 and 75 years old who received an inactivated influenza vaccine.

The CDR3 sequence is CSVAGNQPQHF. DNA of the CDR3: TGCAGTGTAGCAGGTAATCAGCCCCAGCATTTT. The chain joins TRBV20-1 to TRBJ1-5, with D unresolved. Trimming stripped 7 bases from V and 4 bases from J, with 8 bases between. Germline CDR1 reads DFQATT; CDR2 reads SNEGSKA (reference sequence). The CDR3 spans 11 residues.

The rearrangement uses TRBV5-1 and TRBJ2-4, with 7 bases identical to TRBD1. This CDR3 comprises 16 residues. From germline, CDR1 is SGHRS and CDR2 YFSETQ. Unmatched junction bases numbered 7, after V lost 4 bases and J lost 0 bases. The CDR3 protein is CASSLGTDIAKNIQYF. The CDR3 DNA is TGCGCCAGCAGCCTCGGGACAGACATAGCCAAAAACATTCAGTACTTC.

The chain is built from TRBV7-8 and TRBJ2-5; the D gene is possibly TRBD2 (6 bases). Germline V lookup: CDR1 SGHVS, CDR2 FQNEAQ. CDR3 length: 13 amino acids. With 7 bases removed from V and 0 bases from J, the gap between germline ends came to 9 bases. CDR3 sequence: CASMWGDQETQYF. CDR3 DNA sequence: TGTGCCAGCATGTGGGGGGACCAAGAGACCCAGTACTTC.

V gene TRBV28 combines with J gene TRBJ1-1; tentatively, D is TRBD1 (5 bases). This CDR3 spans 11 amino acids. The germline CDR1 and CDR2 sequences are MDHEN and SYDVKM. Trimming took off 10 bases at V and 1 base at J, with 7 bases between the two ends. The CDR3 loop is CAIRENTEAFF. The CDR3 DNA sequence: TGTGCCATCAGGGAGAACACTGAAGCTTTCTTT.

The V and J genes are TRBV5-1 and TRBJ1-5; a possible D gene is TRBD1 (5 bases). With 0 bases removed from V and 5 bases from J, the gap between germline ends came to 6 bases. The CDR3 length is 13 residues. CDR1 is SGHRS, CDR2 YFSETQ, per germline. CDR3 DNA: TGCGCCAGCAGCTTGGAGGGGTATCAGCCCCAGCATTTT. This sequence encodes CASSLEGYQPQHF.

This clonotype was counted a few times. V is TRBV7-9 and J is TRBJ1-4, with D possibly matching TRBD1 (5 bases). V gave up 4 bases and J gave up 8 bases, with 20 bases separating them. Germline values: CDR1 SEHNR, CDR2 FQNEAQ (reference sequence). This CDR3 has 16 amino acids. CDR3 DNA sequence: TGTGCCAGCAGCTACCCCCAGGGAGAGGTAGACGAAAAACTGTTTTTT. It encodes CASSYPQGEVDEKLFF.

This chain joins TRBV2 and TRBJ1-5; perhaps TRBD1 as D (6 bases). Trimming left V 6 bases short and J 0 bases short, with 15 bases between. The CDR3 has 16 amino acids. Germline CDR1 SNHLY, CDR2 FYNNEI. CDR3 protein: CASRPGGGGSNQPQHF. CDR3 DNA: TGTGCCAGCAGACCGGGGGGCGGTGGTAGCAATCAGCCCCAGCATTTT.

This clonotype was counted a few times. The gene calls are TRBV12-3 or TRBV12-4 and TRBJ2-3; TRBD1 might be the D (5 bases). The germline V and J ends were trimmed by 3 bases and 4 bases, with 14 bases remaining between them. The CDR3 has 15 amino acids. The CDR3: CASSFLGAVADTQYF. The CDR3 nucleotides read TGTGCCAGCAGTTTTCTAGGGGCGGTGGCAGATACGCAGTATTTT.

This clonotype was recorded a few times. The chain couples TRBV12-3 or TRBV12-4 to TRBJ2-7; D is possibly TRBD2 (6 bases). There are 13 residues in the CDR3. V dropped 6 bases and J dropped 7 bases, with 16 bases sitting between them. The CDR3 nucleotides read TGTGCCAGCAGAACCGGGGGTATCGGAGAGCAGTACTTC. Protein product: CASRTGGIGEQYF.

This clonotype was picked up a small number of times. This chain connects TRBV9 to TRBJ1-1; D unclear. Germline values: CDR1 SGDLS, CDR2 YYNGEE. The CDR3 is 14 residues long. V was cut by 4 bases and J by 6 bases, with 16 bases left in between. The CDR3 loop reads CASSPRGGSAEAFF. CDR3 sequence (DNA): TGTGCCAGCAGCCCCCGCGGAGGGTCAGCTGAAGCTTTCTTT. The entire variable domain, with the rest obtained from reference TRBV9 and TRBJ1-1, is as follows: DSGVTQTPKHLITATGQRVTLRCSPRSGDLSVYWYQQSLDQGLQFLIQYYNGEERAKGNILERFSAQQFPDLHSELNLSSLELGDSALYFCASSPRGGSAEAFFGQGTRLTVV.

V usage is TRBV6-1 and J usage is TRBJ2-1; 9 nucleotides align to TRBD1. The CDR3 consists of 15 residues. The trim removed 7 bases at V and 7 bases at J, leaving 11 bases unmatched. Germline-derived CDR1 and CDR2 are MNHNS and SASEGT. CDR3 nucleotide sequence: TGTGCCAGCACCAACGACAGGGGGTTTTTGAATGAGCAGTTCTTC. Its translation: CASTNDRGFLNEQFF.

The V gene is TRBV7-8, the J gene TRBJ2-5, with 9 bases identical to TRBD2. Germline CDR1 SGHVS, CDR2 FQNEAQ. This CDR3 has 15 residues. The trim removed 4 bases at V and 2 bases at J, leaving 5 bases unmatched. In DNA form, the CDR3 reads TGTGCCAGCAGCTCGCTTAGCGGGGGACAAGAGACCCAGTACTTC. The encoded protein is CASSSLSGGQETQYF.

The chain combines TRBV27 with TRBJ1-5; the D gene is possibly TRBD1 (6 bases). V shed 6 bases and J shed 5 bases, with 14 bases lying between them. The germline V gene encodes CDR1 MNHEY and CDR2 SMNVEV (reference sequence). There are 14 residues in the CDR3. The CDR3, as DNA: TGTGCCAGCAGACCCCAGGGGTTATATCAGCCCCAGCATTTT. Translated: CASRPQGLYQPQHF.

A few counts support this clonotype. V usage is TRBV6-2 or TRBV6-3 and J usage is TRBJ1-5; unclear D gene. This CDR3 comprises 12 residues. Trimming took off 5 bases at V and 4 bases at J, with 6 bases between the two ends. Per the germline V gene, CDR1 is MNHEY and CDR2 is SVGEGT. In DNA, the CDR3 is TGTGCCAGCAGTACTACTAATCAGCCCCAGCATTTT. Its protein product is CASSTTNQPQHF.

The genes are TRBV12-3 or TRBV12-4 and TRBJ1-5; D may be TRBD1 (6 bases). The CDR3 loop spans 12 amino acids. Trimming pared 1 base from V and 9 bases from J, leaving 7 bases between. The CDR3 here is CASSLGGPPQHF. As DNA, the CDR3 is TGTGCCAGCAGTTTAGGGGGGCCGCCCCAGCATTTT.

The J gene is TRBJ2-3, the V gene TRBV7-3; D is tentatively TRBD1 or TRBD2 (5 bases each). V lost 6 bases and J 4 bases, leaving 17 bases between the germline ends. The CDR3 consists of 15 residues. Per the germline V gene, CDR1 is SGHTA and CDR2 is FQGTGA. The DNA for the CDR3 is TGTGCCAGCAGTTCCCGGGACGCCTCGCCAGATACGCAGTATTTT. Encoded protein: CASSSRDASPDTQYF.